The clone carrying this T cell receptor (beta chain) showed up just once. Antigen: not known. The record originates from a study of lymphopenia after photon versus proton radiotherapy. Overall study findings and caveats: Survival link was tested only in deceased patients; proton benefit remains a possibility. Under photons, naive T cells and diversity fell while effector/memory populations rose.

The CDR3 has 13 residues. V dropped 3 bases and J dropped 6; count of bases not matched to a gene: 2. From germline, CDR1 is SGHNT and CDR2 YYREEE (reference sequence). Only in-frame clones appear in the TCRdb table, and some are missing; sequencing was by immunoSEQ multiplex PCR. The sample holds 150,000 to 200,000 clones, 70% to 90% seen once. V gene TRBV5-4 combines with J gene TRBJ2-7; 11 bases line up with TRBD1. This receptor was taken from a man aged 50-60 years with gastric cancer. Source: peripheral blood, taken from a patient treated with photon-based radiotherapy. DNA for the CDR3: TGTGCCAGCAGCTGGGACAGGGGGAGCGAGCAGTACTTC. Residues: CASSWDRGSEQYF.